This record looks at one TCR beta chain sequence and its context. Its antigen is currently unknown. Compared with germline, one end of the junction differs, possibly owing to a read error. This sample was included in a study of T cell repertoires in cytomegalovirus infection. Looked up from germline, CDR1 is SGHDN and CDR2 is FVKESK. This CDR3 has 13 residues. TCRdb independently ran MiXCR on the reads; one entry per CDR3 protein. The sample lists about 450,000 distinct CDR3 sequences, roughly 31% occurring once. Study-level findings and limits: What dominated the ex vivo response were HLA-C-restricted CMV-specific TCR beta clonotypes.

The receptor comes from a human donor in good health (CMV status not recorded). Some clones in this sample may be carry-over from other donors' samples. The rearrangement joins TRBV14 to TRBJ1-4, with D unresolved. Specimen: PBMCs. The CDR3 DNA follows: TGTACCAGCAGCCGCGGATTGAATGAAAAACTGTTTTTT. It encodes CTSSRGLNEKLFF.